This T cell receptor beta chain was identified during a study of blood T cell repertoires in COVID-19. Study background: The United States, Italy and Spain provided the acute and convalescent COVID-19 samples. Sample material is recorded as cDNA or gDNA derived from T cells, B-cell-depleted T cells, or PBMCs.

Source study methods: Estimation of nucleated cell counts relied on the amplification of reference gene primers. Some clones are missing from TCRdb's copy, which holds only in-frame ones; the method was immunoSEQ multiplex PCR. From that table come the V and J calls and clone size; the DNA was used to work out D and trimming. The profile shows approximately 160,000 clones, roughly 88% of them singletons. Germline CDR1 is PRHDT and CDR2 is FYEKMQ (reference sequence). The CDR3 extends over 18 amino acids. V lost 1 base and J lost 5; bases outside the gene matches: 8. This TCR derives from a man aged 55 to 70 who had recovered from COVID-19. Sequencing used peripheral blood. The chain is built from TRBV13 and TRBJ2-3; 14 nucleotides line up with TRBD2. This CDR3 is CASSLVETSGGAVDTQYF. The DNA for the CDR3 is TGTGCCAGCAGCTTAGTGGAGACTAGCGGGGGGGCGGTAGATACGCAGTATTTT.